The 27 T cell receptor beta chains in this list originate from one sample, sequenced in a study of T-cell memory formation after mild COVID-19 (dated by TCRdb to the early 2020s). Receptor amplification or capture employed 5' RACE. The data were produced on an Illumina NovaSeq 6000. TCRdb handled the public reads itself, with Q25 trimming in fastp and clone calling in MiXCR, and kept productive beta chains. CDR3 protein sequences are deduplicated, and each keeps its most common genes and DNA. The sample table lists 190,000 or so distinct CDR3 sequences, over 20% of them with a count of one. The ten largest clones add up to 23% of the sample. Sample: PBMCs or a T cell subset sorted from them (not recorded which). These receptors came from an adult woman who had mild COVID-19 (a few samples of this study predate the infection). The sample titles of this study are shuffled in the database, so cell type and time point are left out; the donor was told from shared clones.

This clonotype came up a few times. The chain joins TRBV20-1 to TRBJ1-1; no clear D. The V end was cut by 5 bases, the J end by 3 bases, with 16 bases between. The CDR3 is 14 residues long. Germline-derived CDR1 and CDR2 are DFQATT and SNEGSKA (reference sequence). This chain's CDR3 is CSAEIPELYTEAFF. In DNA form, the CDR3 reads TGCAGTGCTGAAATCCCAGAATTGTACACTGAAGCTTTCTTT.

The chain recombines TRBV5-6 with TRBJ2-1; TRBD2 matches 8 bases. Trimming at V came to 6 bases and at J to 3 bases, leaving 8 bases not matched to a gene. The CDR3 is 15 amino acids. CDR1 is SGHDT and CDR2 is YYEEEE in the germline V gene. The CDR3 DNA is TGTGCCAGCACCTTAGCGGCGGGGGGCTACAATGAGCAGTTCTTC. Amino acids: CASTLAAGGYNEQFF.

This clonotype was counted a few times. The chain employs TRBV7-2 and TRBJ2-7; D is perhaps TRBD2 (6 bases). From germline, CDR1 is SGHTA and CDR2 FQGNSA. V was shortened by 4 bases and J by 0 bases, with 13 bases between the two germline ends. This CDR3 comprises 15 residues. In DNA form, the CDR3 reads TGTGCCAGCAGCTCCACTAGCCGGAGCTCCTACGAGCAGTACTTC. It specifies CASSSTSRSSYEQYF.

The gene calls are TRBV7-3 and TRBJ2-1; 7 nucleotides align to TRBD1. The CDR3 runs to 18 residues. CDR1 is SGHTA, CDR2 FQGTGA, per germline. The V segment lost 6 bases and the J segment 7 bases; nucleotides outside the gene matches: 21. CDR3 coding DNA: TGTGCCAGCAGTCAGTTGGGGGTATTAGGGGGCACAACAAATGAGCAGTTCTTC. This gives the protein CASSQLGVLGGTTNEQFF.

This clonotype was observed a handful of times. Compared with germline, one end of the junction differs, possibly owing to a read error. This chain uses TRBV7-9 with TRBJ2-1, with D perhaps matching TRBD2 (6 bases). CDR3 length: 16 residues. Germline V gene lookup returns CDR1 SEHNR and CDR2 FQNEAQ (reference sequence). The DNA of the CDR3 is TGTGCCACCAGCCCGGCGGCGGGAAGGCGCTACAATGAGCAGTTCTTC. It yields the protein CATSPAAGRRYNEQFF.

This clonotype has just a few counts. This chain joins TRBV4-1 and TRBJ1-5, with a tentative D call TRBD1 (6 bases). Germline values: CDR1 MGHRA, CDR2 YSYEKL. The CDR3 has 16 residues. Trimming took off 1 base at V and 2 bases at J, with 12 bases between the two ends. CDR3 nucleotides: TGCGCCAGCAGCCAAGGAGGACAGTTCGGCAATCAGCCCCAGCATTTT. Its translation is CASSQGGQFGNQPQHF.

The chain has TRBV12-3 or TRBV12-4 and TRBJ1-1; D unresolved. This CDR3 has 13 residues. Deletions cut 7 bases from V and 8 bases from J, with 17 bases between. CDR3 amino acids: CASNSGRVMEAFF. The CDR3 DNA follows: TGTGCCAGCAATTCGGGGAGGGTCATGGAAGCTTTCTTT.

The chain recombines TRBV7-9 with TRBJ2-1; D possibly corresponds to TRBD1 (6 bases). Trimming removed 6 bases from V and 4 bases from J, with 16 bases in between. The CDR3 loop spans 15 amino acids. CDR1 and CDR2 (germline): SEHNR, FQNEAQ (reference sequence). The CDR3 DNA is TGTGCCAGCAGGTCAGGGGAACAGGTATACAATGAGCAGTTCTTC. This codes for CASRSGEQVYNEQFF. The variable domain in full, with the rest retrieved from reference TRBV7-9 and TRBJ2-1, is DTGVSQNPRHKITKRGQNVTFRCDPISEHNRLYWYRQTLGQGPEFLTYFQNEAQLEKSRLLSDRFSAERPKGSFSTLEIQRTEQGDSAMYLCASRSGEQVYNEQFFGPGTRLTVL.

V is TRBV16 and J is TRBJ2-5; D uncertain. The V gene's germline CDR1 is KGHSY and CDR2 FQNENV. Trimming shortened V by 4 bases and J by 2 bases, and 14 bases separated the two germline ends. The CDR3 length is 15 residues. The CDR3 is CASSPLAAGQETQYF. In nucleotides, the CDR3 is TGTGCCAGCAGCCCGCTGGCGGCAGGACAAGAGACCCAGTACTTC.

The rearrangement uses TRBV9 and TRBJ2-3; no firm D call. The CDR3 contains 14 residues. Deletions cut 4 bases from V and 2 bases from J, with 11 bases between. The V gene's germline CDR1 is SGDLS and CDR2 YYNGEE. The CDR3 here is CASSPQMVTDTQYF. CDR3 sequence (DNA): TGTGCCAGCAGCCCCCAAATGGTCACAGATACGCAGTATTTT.

This clonotype has a handful of counts. The gene calls are TRBV4-3 and TRBJ2-7; 9 nucleotides agree with TRBD1. Unmatched junction bases numbered 15, after V lost 0 bases and J lost 6 bases. The CDR3 covers 18 residues. Germline CDR1 reads LGHNA; CDR2 reads YSLEER. The CDR3 nucleotides read TGCGCCAGCAGCCAAGAATATGGATCCGGGACAGGGAACCTCGAGCAGTACTTC. Encoded protein: CASSQEYGSGTGNLEQYF.

This clonotype has a handful of counts. The chain combines TRBV5-1 with TRBJ2-3, with D unresolved. Germline values: CDR1 SGHRS, CDR2 YFSETQ. The CDR3 spans 16 residues. V was trimmed by 0 bases and J by 0 bases, leaving 11 bases between them. The CDR3 region has the DNA TGCGCCAGCAGCTTGGAAGCCAGAACTAGCACAGATACGCAGTATTTT. This translates into CASSLEARTSTDTQYF.

The chain recombines TRBV7-9 with TRBJ2-1; a possible D gene is TRBD2 (5 bases). The germline V gene encodes CDR1 SEHNR and CDR2 FQNEAQ (reference sequence). The CDR3 loop spans 15 amino acids. Trimming cost V 1 base and J 9 bases, with 16 bases left between them. The CDR3 DNA reads TGTGCCAGCAGCTTAGAGGTGGGAGTAAGGTTTGAGCAGTTCTTC. Its translation: CASSLEVGVRFEQFF.

The rearrangement joins TRBV7-9 to TRBJ2-1, with D unresolved. The CDR3 is made up of 12 amino acids. Trimming removed 4 bases at V and 8 bases at J, with 9 bases between. CDR1 and CDR2 (germline): SEHNR, FQNEAQ (reference sequence). CDR3 bases: TGTGCCAGCAGCTCTACTTCGTATGAGCAGTTCTTC. It codes for CASSSTSYEQFF.

The CDR3 protein is CSVGPEGGHNTEAFF. The CDR3 DNA sequence: TGCAGCGTTGGCCCCGAGGGAGGGCATAACACTGAAGCTTTCTTT. The chain recombines TRBV29-1 with TRBJ1-1; D not certain. CDR3 length equals 15 residues. Trimming took off 4 bases at V and 2 bases at J, with 17 bases between the two ends. The germline V gene has CDR1 SQVTM and CDR2 ANQGSEA.

This clonotype turned up a few times. CDR3 region: CATSDLGTAYGYTF. The DNA for the CDR3 is TGTGCCACCAGTGATCTAGGGACAGCCTATGGCTACACCTTC. The J gene is TRBJ1-2, the V gene TRBV24-1, with 7 bases aligning to TRBD1. J lost 4 bases, V lost 3 bases, and 4 bases had no gene match. The CDR3 totals 14 residues. The germline V gene has CDR1 KGHDR and CDR2 SFDVKD.

The chain employs TRBV5-3 and TRBJ2-3; D gene uncertain. TRBV5-3 is labeled an ORF, and its function is uncertain. The CDR3 has 17 residues. V lost 3 bases and J 0 bases, leaving 17 bases between the germline ends. For the CDR3, the DNA is TGTGCCAGAAGCTCCAACCCCATAAAACCTAGCACAGATACGCAGTATTTT. It is translated as CARSSNPIKPSTDTQYF.

The rearrangement links TRBV24-1 to TRBJ2-5; D perhaps matches TRBD2 (7 bases). V was trimmed by 5 bases and J by 2 bases, leaving 17 bases between them. CDR3 size: 16 residues. In germline, CDR1 is KGHDR, CDR2 SFDVKD. This CDR3 is CATSAPGRGTQETQYF. The DNA for the CDR3 is TGTGCCACCAGTGCCCCAGGGAGGGGGACACAAGAGACCCAGTACTTC.

The chain links TRBV6-2 or TRBV6-3 to TRBJ1-5; D is uncertain. The CDR3 length is 11 residues. Per germline, CDR1 MNHEY and CDR2 SVGEGT. Trimming removed 5 bases at V and 6 bases at J, with 5 bases between. The CDR3 bases are TGTGCCAGCAGTCCCGGTCAGCCCCAGCATTTT. It specifies CASSPGQPQHF.

This clonotype was detected a few times. This chain joins TRBV6-2 or TRBV6-3 and TRBJ2-7; 9 nucleotides agree with TRBD1. The germline CDR1 and CDR2 sequences are MNHEY and SVGEGT. Trimming took 4 bases from V and 2 from J; bases not matched to a gene: 6. This CDR3 is built from 15 residues. The CDR3 DNA follows: TGTGCCAGCAGTTCCCAGGGACAGGGTCCCTACGAGCAGTACTTC. This codes for CASSSQGQGPYEQYF.

The V call is TRBV27, the J call TRBJ2-4, with a tentative D call TRBD2 (6 bases). The germline gives CDR1 MNHEY, CDR2 SMNVEV (reference sequence). Trimming removed 5 bases from V and 3 bases from J, with 14 bases in between. The CDR3 has 15 residues. CDR3 DNA: TGTGCCAGCAGTCTCTGGGGGGTAGACAAAAACATTCAGTACTTC. Translated: CASSLWGVDKNIQYF.

The rearrangement uses TRBV4-1 and TRBJ2-3; 9 bases agree with TRBD2. CDR1 is MGHRA and CDR2 is YSYEKL in the germline V gene. This CDR3 region has 18 residues. V trimming: 4 bases; J trimming: 2 bases; junction bases outside the gene matches: 13. The DNA of the CDR3 is TGCGCCAGCAGCCGCCTTTCTAGCGGGAATCTGCTCACAGATACGCAGTATTTT. Translation: CASSRLSSGNLLTDTQYF.

V usage is TRBV6-5 and J usage is TRBJ2-7; 11 bases agree with TRBD1. V lost 5 bases to trimming and J lost 3 bases; unmatched junction nucleotides: 9. Looked up from germline, CDR1 is MNHEY and CDR2 is SVGAGI. CDR3 size: 16 residues. The CDR3 nucleotides read TGTGCCAGCAGTCTGGGACAGGGGGACGAGGGCTACGAGCAGTACTTC. It codes for CASSLGQGDEGYEQYF.

The chain recombines TRBV19 with TRBJ1-2; a possible D gene is TRBD1 (6 bases). The CDR3 runs to 16 residues. Germline-derived CDR1 and CDR2 are LNHDA and SQIVND (reference sequence). The V end was cut by 6 bases, the J end by 3 bases, with 20 bases between. The chain's CDR3 is CASSLGYRVPHYGYTF. CDR3 DNA sequence: TGTGCCAGTAGCCTGGGCTACAGGGTCCCTCACTATGGCTACACCTTC.

The chain uses TRBV9 and TRBJ2-2; D uncertain. Trimming cost V 0 bases and J 5 bases, with 2 bases left between them. The CDR3 sequence is 12 residues long. Germline CDR1 reads SGDLS; CDR2 reads YYNGEE. CDR3 protein: CASSVVTGELFF. In DNA, the CDR3 is TGTGCCAGCAGCGTAGTTACCGGGGAGCTGTTTTTT. The whole variable domain, filled in from reference TRBV9 and TRBJ2-2, reads DSGVTQTPKHLITATGQRVTLRCSPRSGDLSVYWYQQSLDQGLQFLIQYYNGEERAKGNILERFSAQQFPDLHSELNLSSLELGDSALYFCASSVVTGELFFGEGSRLTVL.

In this sample, this clonotype turned up a few times. The chain couples TRBV9 to TRBJ2-7, with 7 bases identical to TRBD2. V trimming: 0 bases; J trimming: 5 bases; junction bases outside the gene matches: 8. CDR1 SGDLS and CDR2 YYNGEE come from the germline V gene. The length of the CDR3 is 15 residues. CDR3 DNA: TGTGCCAGCAGCGTAGGGGCGACTAGCACGCACGAGCAGTACTTC. Protein sequence: CASSVGATSTHEQYF.

V gene TRBV7-9 combines with J gene TRBJ1-1, with D uncertain. The CDR3 length is 14 residues. The germline V and J ends were trimmed by 2 bases and 1 base, with 8 bases remaining between them. The germline V gene has CDR1 SEHNR and CDR2 FQNEAQ (reference sequence). The CDR3 here is CASSLLLGNTEAFF. The CDR3 nucleotides read TGTGCCAGCAGCTTATTATTGGGGAACACTGAAGCTTTCTTT.